The 8 T cell receptor beta chains presented below share a single source sample, sequenced in a study of T cells in Graves' hyperthyroidism and ophthalmopathy. It was RNA transcripts that yielded the amplified TCR beta CDR3 regions. Researchers ran a first-round RT-PCR on the TCR CDR3 using the HTBI primer set. Each CDR3 protein is one row after TCRdb ran MiXCR on the multiplex PCR reads. The sample lists about 560,000 distinct CDR3 sequences, more than 45% seen once, with 8.2% in the top ten. The source material was peripheral blood or thyroid tissue (not recorded which). These receptors were taken from a young woman with Graves' hyperthyroidism.

The chain recombines TRBV7-6 with TRBJ1-5, with 9 positions matching TRBD1. The J segment lost 3 bases and the V segment lost 0 bases, leaving 15 bases of the junction unmatched. This CDR3 has 20 residues. CDR1 and CDR2 from the germline V gene are SGHVS and FNYEAQ. The CDR3 is CASSLAPGQGTIGANQPQHF. The CDR3 region has the DNA TGTGCCAGCAGCTTAGCGCCGGGACAGGGTACCATCGGGGCCAATCAGCCCCAGCATTTT.

The chain carries TRBV11-3 and TRBJ2-7; tentatively, D is TRBD1 (5 bases). V shed 0 bases and J shed 4 bases, with 10 bases lying between them. The V gene's germline CDR1 is SGHNT and CDR2 YENEEA. The length of the CDR3 is 14 residues. The CDR3 spells CASSLEEQAYEQYF. CDR3 in DNA: TGTGCCAGCAGCTTAGAGGAACAGGCGTACGAGCAGTACTTC.

V gene TRBV29-1 combines with J gene TRBJ1-5, with a tentative D call TRBD1 (5 bases). The CDR3 runs to 12 residues. Germline CDR1 reads SQVTM; CDR2 reads ANQGSEA. The V end was cut by 3 bases, the J end by 7 bases, with 10 bases between. The CDR3: CSVDLGGQPQHF. Written as DNA, the CDR3 is TGCAGCGTTGACCTGGGGGGGCAGCCCCAGCATTTT.

This clonotype was detected only a few times. This chain links TRBV7-9 with TRBJ1-2; 9 positions agree with TRBD1. CDR3 length: 14 amino acids. The trim removed 5 bases at V and 6 bases at J, leaving 7 bases unmatched. Germline loops: CDR1 SEHNR, CDR2 FQNEAQ (reference sequence). The DNA of the CDR3 is TGTGCCAGCAGCCTAGGGACAGGGATTGATGGCTACACCTTC. This encodes CASSLGTGIDGYTF.

CDR3 DNA sequence: TGTGCCAGCAGTTTAGGGCAGGGGGGCAAAGAGACCCAGTACTTC. As protein: CASSLGQGGKETQYF. The chain combines TRBV12-3 or TRBV12-4 with TRBJ2-5; maybe TRBD1 (7 bases). Trimming stripped 1 base from V and 3 bases from J, with 12 bases between. The CDR3 loop spans 15 amino acids.

This chain joins TRBV2 and TRBJ1-1; TRBD1 agrees at 9 bases. The V gene's germline CDR1 is SNHLY and CDR2 FYNNEI. V lost 3 bases and J lost 12; bases outside the gene matches: 5. The CDR3 has 12 amino acids. CDR3 DNA sequence: TGTGCCAGCAGTGAGGACAGGGGCGACCCTTTCTTT. Translation gives CASSEDRGDPFF. Filled out from reference TRBV2 and TRBJ1-1, the complete variable domain reads EPEVTQTPSHQVTQMGQEVILRCVPISNHLYFYWYRQILGQKVEFLVSFYNNEISEKSEIFDDQFSVERPDGSNFTLKIRSTKLEDSAMYFCASSEDRGDPFFGQGTRLTVV.

This clonotype was counted once. This could be a read error, since a much larger clone is one nucleotide away. V usage is TRBV24-1 and J usage is TRBJ1-5, with 8 bases that match TRBD1. This CDR3 is built from 17 residues. Unmatched junction bases numbered 11, after V lost 5 bases and J lost 3 bases. The V gene's germline CDR1 is KGHDR and CDR2 SFDVKD. The CDR3 here is CATSGSQGASVNQPQHF. The CDR3 DNA is TGTGCCACCAGTGGCTCTCAGGGGGCGAGTGTCAATCAGCCCCAGCATTTT.

A word on this clonotype: This may stem from a read error, because a much larger clone lies one nucleotide away. This rearrangement joins TRBV24-1 to TRBJ2-7, with 8 bases that match TRBD1. The CDR3 length is 13 residues. V was clipped by 6 bases and J by 6 bases; unmatched bases: 6. Per the germline V gene, CDR1 is KGHDR and CDR2 is SFDVKD. CDR3 in amino acids: CATSLSQGAEQYF. CDR3 coding DNA: TGTGCCACCAGTTTGAGCCAGGGGGCCGAGCAGTACTTC.